What follows describes a single T cell receptor beta chain. V shed 8 bases, J shed 6 bases, and the junction held 8 bases outside the gene matches. CDR1 and CDR2 (germline): MDHEN, SYDVKM. This CDR3 has 13 amino acids. This sample is drawn from a study of T cell changes during pregnancy in multiple sclerosis. Repertoires were generated with immunoSEQ multiplex PCR, while TCRdb's copy carries only in-frame clones and drops some. The data show about 33,000 clones, 91% seen once. The sequencing here drew on CD4+ T cells from peripheral blood mononuclear cells, taken in the third trimester of pregnancy. The TCR was taken from a female donor in good health, enrolled as a control in a pregnancy study. The chain uses TRBV28 and TRBJ1-1, with 8 bases that match TRBD1. The CDR3 bases are TGTGCCAGCGACAGGGGTCGCAATGCTGAAGCTTTCTTT. Residues: CASDRGRNAEAFF.